A selection of T cell receptor beta chains follows, all from one sample in a study of neoadjuvant anti-PD-1 for oral cavity cancer. Assay used: immunoSEQ multiplex PCR; TCRdb lists only in-frame clones, some missing. The sample has roughly 14,000 clones, around 70% seen once. This specimen was PBMCs, taken after nivolumab (anti-PD-1) treatment. The source of these receptors is a person aged 35 to 85 with oral cavity squamous cell carcinoma. The CDR3 runs from the conserved cysteine through the conserved F or W. Fields, in order: V gene, clone size, D gene, J gene, CDR3 DNA, CDR3 protein. The D gene is left open where the match is weak. Clone size is given for some rows only: seen once, a few or many times, or a class if the clone is expanded.

>TRBV29-1|NA|TRBD2|TRBJ2-7
TGCAGCGTTTTAGGTAGCGGGAGCTCCTACGAGCAGTACTTC
CSVLGSGSSYEQYF
>TRBV11-3|NA|TRBD2|TRBJ2-1
TGTGCCAGCAGCCCGACCGGGACTAGCGGGCTAGATGAGCAGTTCTTC
CASSPTGTSGLDEQFF
>TRBV7-9|few|NA|TRBJ1-2
TGTGCCAGCAGCTTACCTCTGGGATTGGTCTATGGCTACACCTTC
CASSLPLGLVYGYTF
>TRBV5-4|NA|NA|TRBJ1-2
TGTGCCAGCAGCTCCCCTCGTCTCCGGGCCTATGGCTACACCTTC
CASSSPRLRAYGYTF
>TRBV12-5|once|NA|TRBJ1-5
TGTGCTAGTGGGCAGTGGATTAGCAATCAGCCCCAGCATTTT
CASGQWISNQPQHF
>TRBV5-1|NA|NA|TRBJ1-5
TGCGCCAGCAGCTTGGGGGATCAGGGCAATCAGCCCCAGCATTTT
CASSLGDQGNQPQHF
>TRBV29-1|NA|TRBD1|TRBJ2-7
TGCAGCGTTGAGAATTCGGGACAGGGTAATTACGAGCAGTACTTC
CSVENSGQGNYEQYF
>TRBV7-3|NA|NA|TRBJ2-1
TGTGCCAGCAGCTTAATGGCCAGCGCCGCCTCCTACAATGAGCAGTTCTTC
CASSLMASAASYNEQFF
>TRBV6-1|NA|TRBD2|TRBJ2-1
TGTGCCAGCACTCGGGCTAGCGGAGCTTACAATGAGCAGTTCTTC
CASTRASGAYNEQFF
>TRBV5-1|NA|NA|TRBJ2-7
TGCGCCAGCAGCTTGGCCCCGACCACCTACGAGCAGTACTTC
CASSLAPTTYEQYF
>TRBV11-2|NA|NA|TRBJ1-2
TGTGCCAGCAGCTTAGTGCCATCTAACTATGGCTACACCTTC
CASSLVPSNYGYTF
>TRBV6-1|NA|NA|TRBJ1-1
TGTGCCAGCAGCAGACTGGGGAACACTGAAGCTTTCTTT
CASSRLGNTEAFF
>TRBV19|NA|TRBD2|TRBJ2-1
TGTGCCAGTAGTAGGATACTAGCGGGAGGGTGGAATGAGCAGTTCTTC
CASSRILAGGWNEQFF
>TRBV5-4|few|NA|TRBJ2-7
TGTGCCAGCAGCTCGGACCTCTACGAGCAGTACTTC
CASSSDLYEQYF
>TRBV5-1|few|NA|TRBJ1-1
TGCGCCAGCAGCTTGGGGGAAATGAACACTGAAGCTTTCTTT
CASSLGEMNTEAFF
>TRBV4-1|few|NA|TRBJ2-1
TGCGCCAGCAGCCAATTTAACTACAATGAGCAGTTCTTC
CASSQFNYNEQFF
>TRBV5-1|once|TRBD1|TRBJ1-3
TGCGCCAGCAGCTGGGACAGGAGCTCTGGAAACACCATATATTTT
CASSWDRSSGNTIYF
>TRBV30|NA|NA|TRBJ2-1
TGTGCCTGGAGTAGTGTCACGGACAATGAGCAGTTCTTC
CAWSSVTDNEQFF
>TRBV15|NA|NA|TRBJ1-4
TGTGCCACCAGCAGAGATCCCGGCGCGACAGCCCTTAATGAAAAACTGTTTTTT
CATSRDPGATALNEKLFF
>TRBV28|NA|TRBD1|TRBJ1-5
TGTGCCAGCAGCCCTGGGACAGGGGGAAATCAGCCCCAGCATTTT
CASSPGTGGNQPQHF
>TRBV7-9|once|NA|TRBJ2-3
TGTGCCAGCCGCCCGCGGATAAGCACAGATACGCAGTATTTT
CASRPRISTDTQYF
>TRBV2|few|NA|TRBJ1-3
TGTGCCAGCAGTGCGTCCGGGAACGCTGGAAACACCATATATTTT
CASSASGNAGNTIYF
>TRBV4-1|NA|NA|TRBJ2-3
TGCGCCAGCAGCCGGGCGGGCGGCAGGGATAGGGCAGATACGCAGTATTTT
CASSRAGGRDRADTQYF
>TRBV15|NA|NA|TRBJ2-7
TGTGCCACCTCATTGGACATGTTGACCTACGAGCAGTACTTC
CATSLDMLTYEQYF
>TRBV30|NA|TRBD2|TRBJ2-1
TGTGCCTGGAGTGCTGGAATAGCGGGAGGGGGTGAGAATGAGCAGTTCTTC
CAWSAGIAGGGENEQFF
>TRBV29-1|NA|NA|TRBJ2-1
TGCAGCGTTAGCATAACTACCACCTACAATGAGCAGTTCTTC
CSVSITTTYNEQFF
>TRBV13|NA|NA|TRBJ2-2
TGTGCCAGCAGCCCACGCCAGGGCCCGAACACCGGGGAGCTGTTTTTT
CASSPRQGPNTGELFF
>TRBV6-6|NA|NA|TRBJ2-2
TGTGCCAGCAGAGAGGACGGGAACACCGGGGAGCTGTTTTTT
CASREDGNTGELFF
>TRBV4-1|NA|NA|TRBJ2-7
TGCGCCAGCAGCCCCCGCGATCCCGGGACCGACGCCTACGAGCAGTACTTC
CASSPRDPGTDAYEQYF
>TRBV6-1|NA|NA|TRBJ2-3
TGTGCCAGCATGACAGCAAACACAGATACGCAGTATTTT
CASMTANTDTQYF
>TRBV4-1|NA|NA|TRBJ1-1
TGCGCCAGCAGCCTACGAACTGGAGTGGCAGCAATGAACACTGAAGCTTTCTTT
CASSLRTGVAAMNTEAFF
>TRBV27|NA|NA|TRBJ1-2
TGTGCCAGCAGTTTCTCCCTACACTATGGCTACACCTTC
CASSFSLHYGYTF
>TRBV6-1|NA|NA|TRBJ1-1
TGTGCCAGCAGCAGGGAGGGGACGAACACTGAAGCTTTCTTT
CASSREGTNTEAFF
>TRBV2|NA|NA|TRBJ2-7
TGTGCCAACGGACAAAGCTCCTACGAGCAGTACTTC
CANGQSSYEQYF
>TRBV5-4|NA|NA|TRBJ2-1
TGTGCCAGCAGCGAGTACAATGAGCAGTTCTTC
CASSEYNEQFF
>TRBV5-1|NA|NA|TRBJ2-7
TGCGCCAGCAGCTATGGTTCGGGTCCTAGCTCCTACGAGCAGTACTTC
CASSYGSGPSSYEQYF
>TRBV5-5|NA|NA|TRBJ2-7
TGTGCCAGCAGCTTGGAGGTCCCCGTGAAATATTCCTACGAGCAGTACTTC
CASSLEVPVKYSYEQYF
>TRBV18|few|TRBD1|TRBJ2-1
TGTGCCAGCTCAGACGGACAGGGCAATGAGCAGTTCTTC
CASSDGQGNEQFF
>TRBV7-3|few|NA|TRBJ1-1
TGTGCCAGCAGCCTAGCAGGGTACACTGAAGCTTTCTTT
CASSLAGYTEAFF
>TRBV19|few|NA|TRBJ2-3
TGTGCCAGTAGCGCGTTTCTGACAGATACGCAGTATTTT
CASSAFLTDTQYF
>TRBV10-2|NA|NA|TRBJ1-5
TGCGCCAGCAGTGACGGGTGGGGTTTCGGGAATCAGCCCCAGCATTTT
CASSDGWGFGNQPQHF
>TRBV19|NA|TRBD1|TRBJ1-2
TGTGCCAGTACAACAGGGGGGCAGGGAAACTATGGCTACACCTTC
CASTTGGQGNYGYTF
>TRBV27|NA|TRBD1|TRBJ2-2
TGTGCCAGCAGAATGACAGGGTTGAACACCGGGGAGCTGTTTTTT
CASRMTGLNTGELFF
>TRBV30|few|TRBD1|TRBJ1-5
TGTGCCTGGAGGGGAACAGGGGATCAGCCCCAGCATTTT
CAWRGTGDQPQHF
>TRBV13|NA|TRBD2|TRBJ2-5
TGTGCCAGCAGCTGGATATTCGGGAGGCAAGAGACCCAGTACTTC
CASSWIFGRQETQYF
>TRBV30|NA|NA|TRBJ1-1
TGTGCCTGGAGTGTAGTGGGATCAGTAGGGGAAGCTTTCTTT
CAWSVVGSVGEAFF
>TRBV9|few|NA|TRBJ1-3
TGTGCCAGCAGCGCATCTTTCTCTGGAAACACCATATATTTT
CASSASFSGNTIYF
>TRBV10-1|NA|TRBD2|TRBJ2-1
TGCGCCAGCAGTGTCCTAGCGGGGGGGCCCGGCCACAATGAGCAGTTCTTC
CASSVLAGGPGHNEQFF
>TRBV18|NA|NA|TRBJ1-2
TGTGCCAGCTCACGTCCAACAGGGACTAACTATGGCTACACCTTC
CASSRPTGTNYGYTF
>TRBV28|NA|NA|TRBJ2-5
TGTGCCAGCAGGACACGGTACCAAGAGACCCAGTACTTC
CASRTRYQETQYF
>TRBV29-1|NA|TRBD1|TRBJ1-1
TGCAGCGTTGGAGGGGGCCTCCACGCTGAAGCTTTCTTT
CSVGGGLHAEAFF
>TRBV9|few|NA|TRBJ1-3
TGTGCCAGCAGCGTAGACAGTCCCCCTGGAAACACCATATATTTT
CASSVDSPPGNTIYF
>TRBV11-2|NA|NA|TRBJ1-2
TGTGCCAGCAGCCGTATTTCCGGGGGCTTGCGGGGCTACACCTTC
CASSRISGGLRGYTF